The 9 T cell receptor beta chains reported below all come from one sample, sequenced in a study of blood T cell repertoires in COVID-19. The data were produced by immunoSEQ multiplex PCR, yet TCRdb's version contains in-frame clones alone and is incomplete. The sample includes 300,000 to 350,000 clones, about nine tenths of them seen just once. The sample consisted of peripheral blood. The receptors were sampled from a woman in her forties or fifties with COVID-19, enrolled during active disease.

This chain joins TRBV19 and TRBJ1-2; maybe TRBD1 (6 bases). The CDR3 spans 13 residues. Germline-derived CDR1 and CDR2 are LNHDA and SQIVND (reference sequence). Between the trimmed V and J ends, which lost 7 bases and 4 bases, there was a span of 13 bases. This CDR3 is CASTPGEFYGYTF. DNA of the CDR3: TGTGCCAGTACACCAGGGGAATTCTATGGCTACACCTTC.

The chain employs TRBV9 and TRBJ2-4; TRBD2 is a possible D gene (6 bases). Trimming removed 0 bases from V and 4 bases from J, with 8 bases in between. Germline CDR1 reads SGDLS; CDR2 reads YYNGEE. The CDR3 has 14 amino acids. CDR3 in amino acids: CASSVASGKNIQYF. Here the CDR3 DNA reads TGTGCCAGCAGCGTAGCCAGCGGGAAAAACATTCAGTACTTC.

The chain recombines TRBV5-6 with TRBJ2-7; maybe TRBD2 (5 bases). V shed 0 bases and J shed 1 base, with 11 bases lying between them. Germline CDR1 is SGHDT and CDR2 is YYEEEE. There are 15 residues in the CDR3. CDR3 sequence: CASSLEQRPSYEQYF. The CDR3 DNA reads as TGTGCCAGCAGCTTGGAACAGCGGCCTTCCTACGAGCAGTACTTC.

This rearrangement joins TRBV4-1 to TRBJ2-1; TRBD1 aligns across 7 bases. This CDR3 is built from 14 residues. Germline loops: CDR1 MGHRA, CDR2 YSYEKL. With V trimmed by 5 bases and J by 7 bases, 8 bases remained unmatched. For the CDR3, the DNA is TGCGCCAGCAGCTTCAACAGGGGAAGGAATGAGCAGTTCTTC. Translating gives CASSFNRGRNEQFF.

V gene TRBV30 combines with J gene TRBJ1-2, with a possible D match to TRBD1 (5 bases). CDR1 is GTSNPN, CDR2 SVGIG, per germline (reference sequence). The CDR3 is 15 residues long. Trimming took 1 base from V and 3 from J, leaving 15 bases between them. Written as DNA, the CDR3 is TGTGCCTGGAGTGCCGGTGGACACGGCGACTATGGCTACACCTTC. Its protein is CAWSAGGHGDYGYTF.

V gene TRBV21-1 combines with J gene TRBJ2-7; TRBD1 is taken as the D call from the table, unchecked against the DNA. TRBV21-1 is assigned pseudogene status. The CDR3 is 11 amino acids. The CDR3 nucleotides read TGTGCCAGCTATCATTTCATCCTCCAGGGCTTC. This translates into CASYHFILQGF.

The chain is built from TRBV27 and TRBJ2-3, with 8 bases lining up with TRBD1. J lost 5 bases, V lost 4 bases, and 14 bases had no gene match. This CDR3 comprises 17 residues. Germline V lookup: CDR1 MNHEY, CDR2 SMNVEV (reference sequence). The DNA for the CDR3 is TGTGCCAGCAGTTCCCAGGACAGGGCTCCCCTCGTAGATACGCAGTATTTT. Translation gives CASSSQDRAPLVDTQYF.

This chain links TRBV12-3 or TRBV12-4 with TRBJ1-1; perhaps TRBD1 as D (6 bases). The CDR3 runs to 13 residues. V dropped 5 bases and J dropped 3 bases, with 10 bases sitting between them. CDR3 sequence reads: CASSTGYDTEAFF. The CDR3 DNA reads TGTGCCAGCAGTACAGGGTATGACACTGAAGCTTTCTTT.

V gene TRBV12-3 or TRBV12-4 combines with J gene TRBJ2-7; D may be TRBD2 (6 bases). The CDR3 contains 13 residues. Trimming left V 3 bases short and J 3 bases short, with 9 bases between. The DNA of the CDR3 is TGTGCCAGCAGTTTCCGGCGGGACTACGAGCAGTACTTC. Protein product: CASSFRRDYEQYF.